Below are 7 T cell receptor beta chains sequenced from a single sample in a study of blood T cells in healthy people across ages. Through a sample-barcoded 5' primer and a J-beta primer mix, a second PCR was run for roughly 7 to 11 cycles. TCRdb re-derived calls from the 5' RACE reads in MiXCR, one entry per CDR3 protein. This sample has about 1,400,000 distinct CDR3 sequences; approximately 59% occur once, and the top ten carry 6.5% to 8.5%. Sequencing input: blood. These receptor sequences come from a man younger than 30 in good health.

This clonotype has just a few counts. The chain recombines TRBV12-3 or TRBV12-4 with TRBJ2-3; D not resolved. The CDR3 sequence is 14 residues long. V was trimmed by 5 bases and J by 2 bases, leaving 11 bases between them. CDR3 DNA sequence: TGTGCCAGCAGTCTTCAGCAGGACACAGATACGCAGTATTTT. Amino acids: CASSLQQDTDTQYF.

Notes on this clonotype: At one of its ends the junction is not consistent with the germline gene, which may arise from a read error. The V call is TRBV29-1, the J call TRBJ2-3; 7 bases are a match to TRBD1. The germline gives CDR1 SQVTM, CDR2 ANQGSEA. The CDR3 has 14 amino acids. The CDR3 spells CSVHGDRDTDTQNF. The CDR3 coding sequence is TGCAGCGTCCATGGGGACAGAGACACAGATACGCAGAATTTT.

The chain joins TRBV3-1 to TRBJ2-4, with TRBD1 matching 9 bases. With the DNA end fitting TRBJ2-7 better, the J assignment may be wrong. The CDR3 length is 14 residues. Germline lookup yields CDR1 LGHDT and CDR2 YNNKEL (reference sequence). CDR3 in amino acids: CASSLTGGFREQYF. The CDR3 DNA sequence: TGTGCCAGCAGCCTCACAGGGGGCTTTCGCGAGCAGTACTTC.

This sequence joins TRBV6-5 and TRBJ1-4; D not resolved. The CDR3 length is 15 residues. With 0 bases removed from V and 6 bases from J, the gap between germline ends came to 11 bases. The germline V gene has CDR1 MNHEY and CDR2 SVGAGI. CDR3 coding DNA: TGTGCCAGCAGTTACTCGGGTAGGAAAGATGAAAAACTGTTTTTT. It specifies CASSYSGRKDEKLFF.

The CDR3 DNA follows: TGCAGTGCTAGAGACAGGACAGGCCCCCAAGAGACCCAGTACTTC. Its protein product is CSARDRTGPQETQYF. The chain carries TRBV20-1 and TRBJ2-5; 7 nucleotides agree with TRBD1. This CDR3 region has 15 residues. With V trimmed by 0 bases and J by 1 base, 5 bases remained unmatched. Germline assignment: CDR1 DFQATT and CDR2 SNEGSKA (reference sequence).

This chain links TRBV2 with TRBJ2-1, with 7 positions matching TRBD2. Germline V gene data show CDR1 as SNHLY and CDR2 as FYNNEI. The CDR3 has 15 amino acids. V lost 6 bases to trimming and J lost 6 bases; unmatched junction nucleotides: 11. In nucleotides, the CDR3 is TGTGCCAGCAGGTATAGCCTTGGCGGGAGCAATGAGCAGTTCTTC. Translating it yields CASRYSLGGSNEQFF.

The genes are TRBV29-1 and TRBJ2-2; D not resolved. The CDR3 has 13 residues. V shed 3 bases and J shed 5 bases, with 10 bases lying between them. Looked up from germline, CDR1 is SQVTM and CDR2 is ANQGSEA. The CDR3 loop reads CSVDWLRTGELFF. In DNA, the CDR3 is TGCAGCGTTGATTGGCTGAGGACCGGGGAGCTGTTTTTT.